These 2 T cell receptor beta chains share one sample of origin, sequenced in a study of T cell responses to AZD1222 COVID-19 vaccine. Repertoires were generated with immunoSEQ multiplex PCR, while TCRdb's copy carries only in-frame clones and drops some. Of about 150,000 clones in the sample, 80% to 95% were seen once. The sample here was peripheral blood, taken on day 0 of AZD1222 vaccination. The receptors were sampled from an adult in good health.

V is TRBV7-2 and J is TRBJ2-7, with D possibly being TRBD1 (5 bases). The V and J ends lost 0 bases and 2 bases respectively, with 11 bases between them. The CDR3 spans 15 residues. Germline assignment: CDR1 SGHTA and CDR2 FQGNSA. The CDR3 sequence: CASSLAKGAAYEQYF. DNA for the CDR3: TGTGCCAGCAGCTTAGCGAAAGGGGCAGCCTACGAGCAGTACTTC.

The chain's CDR3 is CASGPVGQLRGGETQYF. CDR3 DNA sequence: TGTGCTAGTGGTCCCGTAGGTCAGTTGAGAGGCGGAGAGACCCAGTACTTC. The J gene is TRBJ2-5, the V gene TRBV12-5; D remains ambiguous. CDR1 and CDR2 from the germline V gene are LGHNT and FRNRAP. Trimming cost V 5 bases and J 4 bases, with 23 bases left between them. The CDR3 loop spans 17 amino acids.